The clone carrying this T cell receptor (beta chain) was picked up many times. Its antigen is unknown. TCRdb re-called the multiplex PCR reads with MiXCR, one entry per CDR3 protein. The data contain about 270,000 distinct CDR3 sequences, over 25% of them singletons. Germline V gene data show CDR1 as LNHDA and CDR2 as SQIVND (reference sequence). The V gene lost 5 bases and the J gene lost 0 bases, with 8 bases spanning the gap. This CDR3 region has 14 residues. Breast cancer patients provided tissue from their axillary draining lymph nodes. These data originate in a study of breast tumors, draining lymph nodes, adjacent tissues. Study conclusions and caveats: Tumor TCR diversity was below lymph nodes but above nontumor tissue. Compared with basal-like, luminal-like tumors shared significantly more repertoire with nontumor tissue.

This clonotype was obtained from a female donor with breast cancer. Some clones in this sample may be carry-over from other donors' samples. The chain couples TRBV19 to TRBJ2-1; D uncertain. Sequencing was done on a sample of axillary lymph node tissue. CDR3 loop: CASSLFSSYNEQFF. In DNA, the CDR3 is TGTGCCAGTAGTCTCTTTAGCTCCTACAATGAGCAGTTCTTC.